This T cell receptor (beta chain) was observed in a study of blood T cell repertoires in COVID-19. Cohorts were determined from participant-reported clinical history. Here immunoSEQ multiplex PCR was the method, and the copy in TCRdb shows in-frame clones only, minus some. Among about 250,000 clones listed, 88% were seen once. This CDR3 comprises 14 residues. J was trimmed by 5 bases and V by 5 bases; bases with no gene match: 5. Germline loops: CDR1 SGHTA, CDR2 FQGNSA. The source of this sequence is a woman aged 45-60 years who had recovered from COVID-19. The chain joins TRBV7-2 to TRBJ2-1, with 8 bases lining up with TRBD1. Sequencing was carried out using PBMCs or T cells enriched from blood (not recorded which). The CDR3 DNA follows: TGTGCCAGCAGCACCAGGACAGGGCACAATGAGCAGTTCTTC. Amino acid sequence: CASSTRTGHNEQFF.